These T cell receptor beta chains were read from a single sample in a study of T cells after yellow fever vaccination. TCRdb passed the 5' RACE reads through MiXCR, listing each CDR3 protein once. The table includes about 300,000 distinct CDR3 sequences, less than 9.5% detected once. The material was CD4+ T cells sorted from PBMCs, obtained 5 days after the yellow fever booster vaccination. The receptors here all came from a young man who received the YFV17D yellow fever vaccine. CDR3s include the opening cysteine and the closing phenylalanine or tryptophan. A row's size may be missing; if present it is once, few, many or a size class.

size: NA
V: TRBV9
J: TRBJ2-2
CDR3: CASSEGELRWGELFF

size: few
V: TRBV6-2/TRBV6-3
J: TRBJ1-5
CDR3: CASSDPGPWEPQHF

size: NA
V: TRBV6-6
J: TRBJ2-6
CDR3: CASSGPRTGGSGANVLTF

size: few
V: TRBV7-2
J: TRBJ2-4
CDR3: CASSLEPPNIQYF

size: many
V: TRBV7-6
J: TRBJ2-1
CDR3: CASSPPGQYNEQFF

size: NA
V: TRBV30
J: TRBJ2-7
CDR3: CAWSAAGYEQYF

size: NA
V: TRBV20-1
J: TRBJ1-5
CDR3: CSARGTDYSNQPQHF

size: many
V: TRBV5-6
J: TRBJ1-3
CDR3: CASSVTGPTSGNTIYF

size: NA
V: TRBV7-9
J: TRBJ2-2
CDR3: CASSPWTNTGELFF

size: few
V: TRBV4-1
J: TRBJ2-7
CDR3: CASSKTEYEQYF

size: NA
V: TRBV7-2
J: TRBJ2-2
CDR3: CASSLRGTTYTGELFF

size: NA
V: TRBV3-2
J: TRBJ2-5
CDR3: CASSHLRGRGDQETQYF

size: NA
V: TRBV4-1
J: TRBJ1-1
CDR3: CASSRTPTPNTEAFF

size: NA
V: TRBV11-3
J: TRBJ2-1
CDR3: CASSLAPQREQFF

size: NA
V: TRBV19
J: TRBJ2-1
CDR3: CASSRLAGYEQFF

size: few
V: TRBV18
J: TRBJ1-5
CDR3: CASSPETGNNQPQHF

size: NA
V: TRBV6-2/TRBV6-3
J: TRBJ2-3
CDR3: CASSYPLLAVSTDTQYF

size: NA
V: TRBV5-1
J: TRBJ2-1
CDR3: CASSLGTDSYNEQFF

size: NA
V: TRBV20-1
J: TRBJ1-6
CDR3: CSARDLLTGADSPLHF

size: NA
V: TRBV4-1
J: TRBJ1-5
CDR3: CASSQSSGDQPQHF

size: few
V: TRBV12-3/TRBV12-4
J: TRBJ2-2
CDR3: CASSPSWGGGTGELFF

size: many
V: TRBV27
J: TRBJ1-2
CDR3: CASRTGTGFGYTF

size: few
V: TRBV19
J: TRBJ2-3
CDR3: CASSIARLGGDTQYF

size: few
V: TRBV5-1
J: TRBJ2-3
CDR3: CASSLALQDTQYF

size: NA
V: TRBV5-1
J: TRBJ2-3
CDR3: CASSLDPGAGDTQYF

size: NA
V: TRBV13
J: TRBJ2-4
CDR3: CASLRKGAKNIQYF

size: NA
V: TRBV25-1
J: TRBJ2-2
CDR3: CASSKGGNGELFF

size: few
V: TRBV27
J: TRBJ1-2
CDR3: CASSLSGAQLYGYTF

size: medium-sized
V: TRBV5-1
J: TRBJ1-2
CDR3: CASSSGQGTYGYTF

size: many
V: TRBV7-2
J: TRBJ2-3
CDR3: CASSRNSGGGTDTQYF

size: few
V: TRBV4-1
J: TRBJ2-6
CDR3: CASTKTGSGANVLTF

size: few
V: TRBV12-3/TRBV12-4
J: TRBJ2-3
CDR3: CASSPRLLAGGGTDTQYF

size: many
V: TRBV5-1
J: TRBJ2-7
CDR3: CASSLDTDYEQYF

size: NA
V: TRBV15
J: TRBJ2-7
CDR3: CATSRDQIRGREQYF

size: many
V: TRBV15
J: TRBJ2-3
CDR3: CATGLNRGHADTQYF

size: NA
V: TRBV7-2
J: TRBJ2-4
CDR3: CASSLDQGPQYF

size: NA
V: TRBV4-3
J: TRBJ2-1
CDR3: CASSHRNEQFF

size: many
V: TRBV5-1
J: TRBJ1-1
CDR3: CASSLYELDINMNTEAFF

size: many
V: TRBV5-1
J: TRBJ1-1
CDR3: CASSLTGGDTEAFF

size: NA
V: TRBV6-6
J: TRBJ1-1
CDR3: CASSYSMGNTEAFF

size: NA
V: TRBV5-1
J: TRBJ2-2
CDR3: CASRWTTFLTGELFF

size: few
V: TRBV7-6
J: TRBJ2-2
CDR3: CASSPLAGGLTGELFF